Listed below are T cell receptor beta chains from one sample, sequenced in a study of breast tumors, draining lymph nodes, adjacent tissues. One entry per CDR3 protein results from TCRdb running MiXCR on the multiplex PCR reads. In the table there are about 230,000 distinct CDR3 sequences, approximately 31% of which are singletons. Material for sequencing was axillary lymph node tissue. The receptors derive from a female donor with breast cancer. Some clones in this sample may be carry-over from other donors' samples. Both conserved end residues are part of each CDR3. Each record gives: CDR3 length, V gene, J gene, CDR3 protein.

>17|TRBV6-5|TRBJ2-2
CASRPGVSGRKTGELFF
>17|TRBV5-1|TRBJ2-3
CASSLTAGTVSTDTQYF
>17|TRBV4-1|TRBJ2-1
CASSQVDMGFSYNEQFF
>15|TRBV19|TRBJ1-4
CASSTGQGSNEKLFF
>16|TRBV4-2|TRBJ2-5
CASSPGGSAPEETQYF
>14|TRBV9|TRBJ2-3
CASSAGTGTDTQYF
>19|TRBV24-1|TRBJ2-1
CATSDPPGTSGGLNNEQFF
>15|TRBV15|TRBJ2-7
CATSTSTSSSYEQYF
>19|TRBV6-1|TRBJ2-6
CASSQTDRGRISGANVLTF
>13|TRBV6-2/TRBV6-3|TRBJ2-7
CANSHGSSSEQYF
>16|TRBV27|TRBJ1-5
CASSPRGTGRNQPQHF
>13|TRBV20-1|TRBJ2-5
CSANRRERETQYF
>18|TRBV25-1|TRBJ2-1
CASSIRTSGRLREAEQFF
>16|TRBV7-9|TRBJ1-5
CASSPSGRGANQPQHF
>14|TRBV9|TRBJ2-7
CASSVGGVSYEQYF
>16|TRBV9|TRBJ2-1
CASSVELAGIHNEQFF
>13|TRBV5-4|TRBJ2-2
CASSLPWPGELFF
>13|TRBV24-1|TRBJ2-5
CATGGGDWETQYF
>14|TRBV20-1|TRBJ2-5
CSAYRTGGNQPQYF
>16|TRBV2|TRBJ2-3
CASGRPYEQSTDTQYF
>18|TRBV27|TRBJ1-5
CASSPPPTGGRGDQPQHF
>13|TRBV5-1|TRBJ1-2
CASSLSQGAGYTF
>13|TRBV20-1|TRBJ1-6
CSATLGERSPLHF
>15|TRBV30|TRBJ2-3
CAYQDLLAGGDTQYF
>15|TRBV14|TRBJ2-7
CASSQELASSYEQYF
>15|TRBV7-9|TRBJ2-5
CASSQLTSGSETQYF
>16|TRBV20-1|TRBJ2-4
CSAAAGTSLAKNIQYF
>13|TRBV6-2/TRBV6-3|TRBJ2-1
CASRDRAWSEQFF